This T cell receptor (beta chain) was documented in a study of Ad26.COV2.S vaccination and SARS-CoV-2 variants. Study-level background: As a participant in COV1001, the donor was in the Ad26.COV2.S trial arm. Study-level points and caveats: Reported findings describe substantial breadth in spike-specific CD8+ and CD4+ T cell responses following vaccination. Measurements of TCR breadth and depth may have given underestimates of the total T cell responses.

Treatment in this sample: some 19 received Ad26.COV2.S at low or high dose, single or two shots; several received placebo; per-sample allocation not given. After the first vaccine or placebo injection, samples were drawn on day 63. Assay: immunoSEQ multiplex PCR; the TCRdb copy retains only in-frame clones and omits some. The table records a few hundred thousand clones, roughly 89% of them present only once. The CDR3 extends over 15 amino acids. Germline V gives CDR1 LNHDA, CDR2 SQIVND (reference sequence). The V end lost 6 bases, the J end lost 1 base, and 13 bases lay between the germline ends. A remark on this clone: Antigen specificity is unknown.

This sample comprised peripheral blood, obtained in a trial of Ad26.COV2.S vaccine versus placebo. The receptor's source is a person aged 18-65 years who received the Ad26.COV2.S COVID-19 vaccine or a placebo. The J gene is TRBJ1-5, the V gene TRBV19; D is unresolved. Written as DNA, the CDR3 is TGTGCCAGTAGAGCCGGGTGGAGGAGCAATCAGCCCCAGCATTTT. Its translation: CASRAGWRSNQPQHF.